This TCR beta chain originates from a study of T cell repertoires in cytomegalovirus infection. Turning to the study itself: From public TCR beta signatures came an indication of both CMV infection and matching HLA type.

Whole-study findings and limits: Totalled public TCR beta family frequency picked out people who carried CMV plus the relevant HLA. Within the response measured ex vivo, HLA-C-restricted CMV-specific TCR beta clonotypes were dominant.

Using its own MiXCR run on the reads, TCRdb lists one record per CDR3 protein. The data contain nearly 550,000 distinct CDR3 sequences, 15% to 20% of them seen just once; the ten biggest clones take up about 24%. For this clonotype: Its antigen is unidentified.

V lost 6 bases, J lost 4 bases, and 8 bases stayed unmatched. The CDR3 loop spans 14 amino acids. Germline assignment: CDR1 MDHEN and CDR2 SYDVKM. The chain employs TRBV28 and TRBJ1-2; 7 bases match TRBD1. Sequenced sample: CD8+ T cells from PBMCs. This clonotype was sampled from a human donor in good health (CMV status not recorded). Some clones in this sample may be carry-over from other donors' samples. CDR3 protein: CASRPSDRVYGYTF. In DNA, the CDR3 is TGTGCCAGCAGACCCTCCGACAGGGTCTATGGCTACACCTTC.